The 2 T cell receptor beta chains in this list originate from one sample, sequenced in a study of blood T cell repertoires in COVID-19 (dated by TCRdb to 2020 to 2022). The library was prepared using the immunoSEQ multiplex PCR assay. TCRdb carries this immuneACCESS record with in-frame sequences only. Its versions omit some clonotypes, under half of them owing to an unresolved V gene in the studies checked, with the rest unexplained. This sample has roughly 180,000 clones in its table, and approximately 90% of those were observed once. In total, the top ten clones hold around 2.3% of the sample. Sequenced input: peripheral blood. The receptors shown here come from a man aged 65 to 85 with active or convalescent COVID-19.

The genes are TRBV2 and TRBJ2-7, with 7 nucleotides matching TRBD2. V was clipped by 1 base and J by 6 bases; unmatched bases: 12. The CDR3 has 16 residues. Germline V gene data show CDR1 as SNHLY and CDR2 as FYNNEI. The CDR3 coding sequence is TGTGCCAGCAGTGAAGAGGCAGGACTAGTGGGTTCCGAGCAGTACTTC. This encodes CASSEEAGLVGSEQYF.

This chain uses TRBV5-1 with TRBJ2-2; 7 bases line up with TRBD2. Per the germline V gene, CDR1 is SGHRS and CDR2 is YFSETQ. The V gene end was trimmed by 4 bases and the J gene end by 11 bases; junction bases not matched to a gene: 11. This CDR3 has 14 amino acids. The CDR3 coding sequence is TGCGCCAGCAGCCCGGGACTACGGGAGACCGAGCTGTTTTTT. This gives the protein CASSPGLRETELFF.